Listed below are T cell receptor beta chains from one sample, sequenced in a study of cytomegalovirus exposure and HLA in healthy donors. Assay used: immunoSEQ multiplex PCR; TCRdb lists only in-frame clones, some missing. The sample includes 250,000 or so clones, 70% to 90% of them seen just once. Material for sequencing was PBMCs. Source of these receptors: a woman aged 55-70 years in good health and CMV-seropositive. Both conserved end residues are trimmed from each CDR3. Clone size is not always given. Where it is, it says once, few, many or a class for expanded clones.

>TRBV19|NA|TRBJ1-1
ASSKDPGRLSNTEAF
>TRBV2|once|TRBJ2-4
ASSDRVIDIQY
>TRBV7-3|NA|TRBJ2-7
ASSLGGNSYEQY
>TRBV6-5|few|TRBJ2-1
ASSAPGEQF
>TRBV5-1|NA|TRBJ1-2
ASRLDSDYGYT
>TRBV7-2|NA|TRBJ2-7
ASSQTSGNYEQY
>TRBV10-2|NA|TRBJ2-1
ASKEVASGMGEQF
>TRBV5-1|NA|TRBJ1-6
ASSLGQGAPYNSPLH
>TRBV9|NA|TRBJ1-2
ASSTQDYGYT
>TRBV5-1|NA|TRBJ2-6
ASSFGGSSGANVLT
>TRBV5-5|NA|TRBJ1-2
ASSLAREHYGYT
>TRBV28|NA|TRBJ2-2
ASSPRDRGHSGELF
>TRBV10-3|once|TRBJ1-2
AISESGGNRGHGYT
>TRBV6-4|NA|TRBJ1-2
ASSPWGDSYGYT
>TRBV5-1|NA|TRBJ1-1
ASSSDGQGLNTEAF
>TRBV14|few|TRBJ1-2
ASSQGGQGDGYT